The rows below give T cell receptor beta chains drawn from one sample of a study of blood T cells in healthy people across ages. TCRdb called the 5' RACE reads again in MiXCR, with one record for every CDR3 protein. The sample shows hundreds of thousands of distinct CDR3 sequences, around three fifths of them seen only once. The sample comprised blood. All receptors come from a man aged 35-49 years in good health. The CDR3 runs from the conserved cysteine through the conserved F or W. Fields, in order: V gene, D gene, clone size, J gene, CDR3 DNA, CDR3 protein. A D gene is named only where the DNA matches it firmly. Expanded clones get a size class; other rows say once, few or many, or leave the size out.

v_gene: TRBV9; d_gene: TRBD2; abundance: .; j_gene: TRBJ2-1; CDR3nt: TGTGCCAGCAGCGTCGGGACTAGCGGGGAATATGAGCAGTTCTTC; CDR3aa: CASSVGTSGEYEQFF
v_gene: TRBV6-1; d_gene: TRBD2; abundance: .; j_gene: TRBJ2-1; CDR3nt: TGTGCCAGCAGTGAGAGACTAGCGTTATACCCCTACAATGAGCAGTTCTTC; CDR3aa: CASSERLALYPYNEQFF
v_gene: TRBV2; d_gene: TRBD2; abundance: .; j_gene: TRBJ2-3; CDR3nt: TGTGCCAGCAGTGAACCGGGACTAGCGGGAGACCCGACTAGCACAGATACGCAGTATTTT; CDR3aa: CASSEPGLAGDPTSTDTQYF
v_gene: TRBV27; d_gene: .; abundance: .; j_gene: TRBJ2-7; CDR3nt: TGTGCCAGCGGCCACGAGCAGTACTTC; CDR3aa: CASGHEQYF
v_gene: TRBV20-1; d_gene: TRBD2; abundance: .; j_gene: TRBJ2-7; CDR3nt: TGCAGTGCTAGACTAGCGGGGGGTACCAACTACGAGCAGTACTTC; CDR3aa: CSARLAGGTNYEQYF
v_gene: TRBV27; d_gene: .; abundance: .; j_gene: TRBJ1-6; CDR3nt: TGTGCCAGCAGTTTACGTTCGGGGGCCTCTACCAATTCACCCCTCCACTTT; CDR3aa: CASSLRSGASTNSPLHF
v_gene: TRBV5-6; d_gene: TRBD2; abundance: once; j_gene: TRBJ2-3; CDR3nt: TGTGCCAGCAGCCGACCCGGGGAGGGAGATACGCAGTATTTT; CDR3aa: CASSRPGEGDTQYF
v_gene: TRBV10-3; d_gene: .; abundance: few; j_gene: TRBJ1-1; CDR3nt: TGTGCCATCAGTGCGGAAAACACTGAAGCTTTCTTT; CDR3aa: CAISAENTEAFF
v_gene: TRBV20-1; d_gene: .; abundance: .; j_gene: TRBJ1-6; CDR3nt: TGCAGTGCTCCTCGCGGGGGAGGCCCCCTCCACTTT; CDR3aa: CSAPRGGGPLHF
v_gene: TRBV10-3; d_gene: TRBD2; abundance: .; j_gene: TRBJ2-7; CDR3nt: TGTGCCATCAGTGGTATTAAGAGGGGCGGCCAGCGGGATGAGCAGTACTTC; CDR3aa: CAISGIKRGGQRDEQYF
v_gene: TRBV4-2; d_gene: .; abundance: .; j_gene: TRBJ1-5; CDR3nt: TGTGCCAGCAGCCAATGGGGCGGCCAGACACAGCCCCAGCATTTT; CDR3aa: CASSQWGGQTQPQHF
v_gene: TRBV7-9; d_gene: .; abundance: .; j_gene: TRBJ2-1; CDR3nt: TGTGCCAGCAGCCAGGCTGGGGATTACAATGAGCAGTTCTTC; CDR3aa: CASSQAGDYNEQFF
v_gene: TRBV5-4; d_gene: TRBD2; abundance: .; j_gene: TRBJ2-1; CDR3nt: TGTGCCAGCAGCCCGACTAGCGGGAGGAGCTCCTACAATGAGCAGTTCTTC; CDR3aa: CASSPTSGRSSYNEQFF
v_gene: TRBV6-5; d_gene: .; abundance: .; j_gene: TRBJ1-2; CDR3nt: TGTGCCAGCAGTCACCCGTCTGGCAGATTCGGAAAATCGTCGGGCTACACCTTC; CDR3aa: CASSHPSGRFGKSSGYTF
v_gene: TRBV29-1; d_gene: TRBD1; abundance: .; j_gene: TRBJ1-2; CDR3nt: TGCAGCACATGGACAGGGAGAGATGGCTACACCTTC; CDR3aa: CSTWTGRDGYTF
v_gene: TRBV20-1; d_gene: .; abundance: .; j_gene: TRBJ1-2; CDR3nt: TGCAGTGCTAGAGACGCGGCGGACAGTGTACTTGCTCGTGGCTACACCTTC; CDR3aa: CSARDAADSVLARGYTF